Described below is a single TCR beta chain sequence and its context. Clones were read by immunoSEQ multiplex PCR, and TCRdb kept only the in-frame ones, dropping some. Of approximately 350,000 clones listed, about 90% are singletons. V lost 4 bases and J 11 bases, leaving 17 bases between the germline ends. Germline V gene lookup returns CDR1 LNHDA and CDR2 SQIVND (reference sequence). The CDR3 totals 13 residues. This sample is drawn from a study of blood T cell repertoires in COVID-19. Study overall: The cDNA or gDNA used as material had been derived from T cells, B-cell-depleted T cells, or PBMCs.

Sequenced sample: peripheral blood. This TCR was sampled from a woman aged 45-65 years with COVID-19, enrolled during active disease. The chain has TRBV19 and TRBJ1-1; D gene uncertain. The CDR3, as DNA: TGTGCCAGTAGTAGTCGAGAGAGAAGTAGCGCTTTCTTT. It encodes CASSSRERSSAFF. The complete variable domain, with remaining parts taken from reference TRBV19 and TRBJ1-1, reads DGGITQSPKYLFRKEGQNVTLSCEQNLNHDAMYWYRQDPGQGLRLIYYSQIVNDFQKGDIAEGYSVSREKKESFPLTVTSAQKNPTAFYLCASSSRERSSAFFGQGTRLTVV.